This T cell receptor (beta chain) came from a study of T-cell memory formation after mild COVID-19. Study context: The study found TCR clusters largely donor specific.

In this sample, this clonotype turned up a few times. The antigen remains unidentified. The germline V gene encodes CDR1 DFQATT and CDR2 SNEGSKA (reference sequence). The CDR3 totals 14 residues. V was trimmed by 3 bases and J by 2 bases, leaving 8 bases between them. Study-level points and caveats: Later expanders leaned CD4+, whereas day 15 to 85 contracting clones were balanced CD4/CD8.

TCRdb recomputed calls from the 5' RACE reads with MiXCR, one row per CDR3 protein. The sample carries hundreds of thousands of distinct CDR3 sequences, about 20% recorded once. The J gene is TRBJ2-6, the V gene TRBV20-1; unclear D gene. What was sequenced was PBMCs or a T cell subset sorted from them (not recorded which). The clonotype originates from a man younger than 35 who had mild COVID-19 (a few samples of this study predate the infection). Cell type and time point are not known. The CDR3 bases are TGCAGTGCTAGCGGTGCGCCTGGGGCCAACGTCCTGACTTTC. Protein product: CSASGAPGANVLTF.